The clone carrying this T cell receptor (beta chain) appeared a few times. Its antigen is unknown. TCRdb analysed the 5' RACE reads with MiXCR anew, one entry per CDR3 protein. Among around 300,000 distinct CDR3 sequences listed, about 13% were seen once. These data originate in a study of T-cell memory formation after mild COVID-19. As for the study in general: The study found TCR clusters largely donor specific. Notes on the study in general: Researchers found some responding clones in pre-infection memory, a sign that cross-reactive memory joined.

Per germline, CDR1 SGHTA and CDR2 FQGNSA. The CDR3 extends over 14 amino acids. V was shortened by 5 bases and J by 6 bases, with 15 bases between the two germline ends. This chain links TRBV7-2 with TRBJ2-3; D is possibly TRBD1 or TRBD2 (7 bases each). The sequence derives from a man aged 18-30 years who had mild COVID-19 (a few samples of this study predate the infection). Cell type and time point are not known. The specimen sequenced was PBMCs or a T cell subset sorted from them (not recorded which). CDR3: CASSQRQGGDTQYF. CDR3 coding DNA: TGTGCCAGCAGCCAAAGACAGGGAGGGGATACGCAGTATTTT.